What follows is one TCR beta chain and its context. This entry belongs to a study of cytomegalovirus exposure and HLA in healthy donors. These donors, healthy bone marrow donors, were studied. The PCR used 60 Vbeta and 13 Jbeta primers. Original methodology: An analysis performed later counted 72 million or so unique TCR beta chains (approximately 12 million of them shared). Assay: immunoSEQ multiplex PCR; the TCRdb copy retains only in-frame clones and omits some. The D gene and trimming were derived from the DNA, and the V and J assignments and clone size from that table. The sample lists 130,000 to 150,000 clones; around 79% were seen once. The CDR3 is made up of 14 amino acids. Looked up from germline, CDR1 is SQVTM and CDR2 is ANQGSEA. The germline V and J ends were trimmed by 6 bases and 0 bases, with 12 bases remaining between them.

Sample: PBMCs. The rearrangement links TRBV29-1 to TRBJ2-4; D is uncertain. The sequence derives from a female donor in good health and CMV-seronegative. CDR3 sequence (DNA): TGCAGCGTAAACACACCCCTAGCCAAAAACATTCAGTACTTC. Amino acids: CSVNTPLAKNIQYF. The full variable domain, in which reference TRBV29-1 and TRBJ2-4 provide the parts outside the CDR3, is SAVISQKPSRDICQRGTSLTIQCQVDSQVTMMFWYRQQPGQSLTLIATANQGSEATYESGFVIDKFPISRPNLTFSTLTVSNMSPEDSSIYLCSVNTPLAKNIQYFGAGTRLSVL.